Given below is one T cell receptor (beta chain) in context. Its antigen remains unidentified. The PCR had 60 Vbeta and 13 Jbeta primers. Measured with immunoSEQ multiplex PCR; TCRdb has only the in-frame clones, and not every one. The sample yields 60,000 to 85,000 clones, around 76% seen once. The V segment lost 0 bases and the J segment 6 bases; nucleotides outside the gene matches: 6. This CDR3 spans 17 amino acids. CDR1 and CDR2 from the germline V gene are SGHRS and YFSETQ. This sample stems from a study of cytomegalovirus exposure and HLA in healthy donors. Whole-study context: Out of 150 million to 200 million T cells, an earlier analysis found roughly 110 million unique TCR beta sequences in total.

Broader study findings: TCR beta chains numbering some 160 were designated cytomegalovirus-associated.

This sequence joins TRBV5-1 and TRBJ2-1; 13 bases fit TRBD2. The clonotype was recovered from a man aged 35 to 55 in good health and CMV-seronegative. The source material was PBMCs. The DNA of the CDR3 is TGCGCCAGCAGCTTGGAAGGACTAGCGGGAGCACCCAATGAGCAGTTCTTC. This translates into CASSLEGLAGAPNEQFF.